These 18 T cell receptor beta chains came from one sample sequenced in a study of blood T cell repertoires in COVID-19. Sequenced by immunoSEQ multiplex PCR; TCRdb stores in-frame clones only, minus some. The data hold 59,000 or so clones, with about 80% observed a single time. Sequencing was done on a sample of peripheral blood. These TCRs come from a man in his fifties or sixties with acute or convalescent COVID-19.

The CDR3 DNA is TGTGCCAGCAGCTTGGTGGAAAGAGGGACTGAAGCTTTCTTT. This translates into CASSLVERGTEAFF. V and J are TRBV5-4 and TRBJ1-1; no clear D gene. This CDR3 spans 14 amino acids. CDR1 is SGHNT, CDR2 YYREEE, per germline (reference sequence). Trimming removed 0 bases at V and 5 bases at J, with 11 bases between.

The V gene is TRBV6-5, the J gene TRBJ1-4; 7 nucleotides match TRBD1. The germline V gene has CDR1 MNHEY and CDR2 SVGAGI. Unmatched junction bases numbered 8, after V lost 5 bases and J lost 8 bases. The CDR3 extends over 14 amino acids. The chain's CDR3 is CASSPEGAGEKLFF. The CDR3 bases are TGTGCCAGCAGTCCAGAGGGGGCCGGGGAAAAACTGTTTTTT.

The rearrangement links TRBV10-1 to TRBJ1-5; D call uncertain. The CDR3 loop spans 18 amino acids. Trimming took off 0 bases at V and 0 bases at J, with 15 bases between the two ends. Germline-derived CDR1 and CDR2 are WNHNN and SYGVQD (reference sequence). This chain's CDR3 is CASSESTRSSYSNQPQHF. DNA of the CDR3: TGCGCCAGCAGTGAGTCAACGAGGAGCAGCTATAGCAATCAGCCCCAGCATTTT.

This clone was counted only a few times. The V gene is TRBV5-1, the J gene TRBJ2-7; D is ambiguous. CDR1 SGHRS and CDR2 YFSETQ come from the germline V gene. This CDR3 is 13 amino acids long. The V end was cut by 5 bases, the J end by 6 bases, with 15 bases between. The CDR3 protein is CASSSRPLFEQYF. The CDR3 region has the DNA TGCGCCAGCAGTAGCAGACCCCTCTTCGAGCAGTACTTC.

The V and J genes are TRBV5-1 and TRBJ1-4; maybe TRBD1 (6 bases). Germline V gene data show CDR1 as SGHRS and CDR2 as YFSETQ. Trimming stripped 4 bases from V and 8 bases from J, with 9 bases between. The CDR3 totals 12 residues. CDR3 DNA sequence: TGCGCCAGCAGCCCAGGACAGGAAAAACTGTTTTTT. Residues: CASSPGQEKLFF. Full variable domain (outside the CDR3, taken from reference TRBV5-1 and TRBJ1-4): KAGVTQTPRYLIKTRGQQVTLSCSPISGHRSVSWYQQTPGQGLQFLFEYFSETQRNKGNFPGRFSGRQFSNSRSEMNVSTLELGDSALYLCASSPGQEKLFFGSGTQLSVL.

This sequence joins TRBV7-2 and TRBJ2-1; D is unresolved. The CDR3 spans 13 residues. The V end lost 1 base, the J end lost 4 bases, and 5 bases lay between the germline ends. Germline lookup yields CDR1 SGHTA and CDR2 FQGNSA. CDR3 region: CASSLEQYNEQFF. DNA of the CDR3: TGTGCCAGCAGCTTAGAACAGTACAATGAGCAGTTCTTC.

The chain has TRBV29-1 and TRBJ1-4; D remains ambiguous. The germline V gene has CDR1 SQVTM and CDR2 ANQGSEA. This CDR3 contains 13 residues. The V gene lost 7 bases and the J gene lost 0 bases, with 9 bases spanning the gap. The CDR3 reads CSAKHPTNEKLFF. CDR3 nucleotides: TGCAGCGCTAAACACCCAACTAATGAAAAACTGTTTTTT.

The J gene is TRBJ2-3, the V gene TRBV18, with 8 bases identical to TRBD1. The CDR3 spans 15 residues. J was trimmed by 4 bases and V by 1 base; bases with no gene match: 4. Per the germline V gene, CDR1 is KGHSH and CDR2 is LQKENI. The CDR3 DNA reads as TGTGCCAGCTCACCACGGGCACAGGGGGCAGATACGCAGTATTTT. It is translated as CASSPRAQGADTQYF. The variable domain in full, completed from reference TRBV18 and TRBJ2-3, reads NAGVMQNPRHLVRRRGQEARLRCSPMKGHSHVYWYRQLPEEGLKFMVYLQKENIIDESGMPKERFSAEFPKEGPSILRIQQVVRGDSAAYFCASSPRAQGADTQYFGPGTRLTVL.

This chain joins TRBV5-1 and TRBJ2-2; a weak D match, TRBD1 (5 bases). V dropped 0 bases and J dropped 4 bases, with 7 bases sitting between them. Germline CDR1 SGHRS, CDR2 YFSETQ. The CDR3 extends over 14 amino acids. CDR3 in amino acids: CASSLGQPTGELFF. In nucleotides, the CDR3 is TGCGCCAGCAGCTTGGGACAGCCCACCGGGGAGCTGTTTTTT.

This CDR3 reads CASSLQGRSEKLFF. Here the CDR3 DNA reads TGTGCCAGCAGCTTGCAGGGCAGGTCGGAAAAACTGTTTTTT. The genes are TRBV5-6 and TRBJ1-4; a possible D gene is TRBD1 (5 bases). This CDR3 has 14 residues. CDR1 is SGHDT and CDR2 is YYEEEE in the germline V gene. Trimming left V 1 base short and J 8 bases short, with 12 bases between.

In this sample, this clone turned up once. The chain has TRBV30 and TRBJ2-7; D is perhaps TRBD2 (5 bases). CDR3 length equals 13 residues. CDR1 and CDR2 (germline): GTSNPN, SVGIG (reference sequence). V shed 4 bases and J shed 4 bases, with 14 bases lying between them. CDR3 sequence: CAWNPRGRYEQYF. CDR3 sequence (DNA): TGTGCCTGGAACCCCCGGGGTCGGTACGAGCAGTACTTC.

V usage is TRBV27 and J usage is TRBJ2-1; the match to TRBD2 covers 13 bases. The CDR3 is made up of 17 amino acids. Losses at the gene ends were 2 bases for V and 8 bases for J; bases not matched to a gene: 9. In germline, CDR1 is MNHEY, CDR2 SMNVEV (reference sequence). This CDR3 reads CASSLGLPGLAGHEQFF. The DNA of the CDR3 is TGTGCCAGCAGTTTAGGCCTCCCGGGACTAGCGGGACATGAGCAGTTCTTC.

The table lists this clone with a count of one. The chain links TRBV5-8 to TRBJ2-1; 11 nucleotides match TRBD1. Germline assignment: CDR1 SGHTS and CDR2 YDEGEE. Unmatched junction bases numbered 5, after V lost 1 base and J lost 8 bases. CDR3 length equals 15 residues. CDR3 amino acids: CASSLKDRGLYEQFF. CDR3 nucleotide sequence: TGTGCCAGCAGCTTGAAGGACAGGGGGCTTTATGAGCAGTTCTTC.

V is TRBV5-1 and J is TRBJ1-1; 12 positions match TRBD1. Losses at the gene ends were 4 bases for V and 0 bases for J; bases not matched to a gene: 1. Germline V CDR1 and CDR2: SGHRS, YFSETQ. The CDR3 is 15 amino acids. The CDR3 bases are TGCGCCAGCAGCCGGGACAGGGGGCTGAACACTGAAGCTTTCTTT. Amino acids: CASSRDRGLNTEAFF.

This clone was seen a handful of times. The chain recombines TRBV28 with TRBJ1-4; D is uncertain. There are 11 residues in the CDR3. In germline, CDR1 is MDHEN, CDR2 SYDVKM. The CDR3 nucleotides are TGTCTTGTACGGGATAATGAAAAACTGTTTTTT. Its translation: CLVRDNEKLFF.

This clone turned up a few times. The rearrangement links TRBV30 to TRBJ2-1; 8 bases fit TRBD2. V lost 4 bases and J lost 6; bases outside the gene matches: 5. CDR1 and CDR2 (germline): GTSNPN, SVGIG (reference sequence). The CDR3 has 13 residues. The CDR3: CAWTGGTANEQFF. The CDR3, as DNA: TGTGCCTGGACGGGGGGGACCGCCAATGAGCAGTTCTTC.

This clone was picked up one time. The chain links TRBV2 to TRBJ2-1; D gene unclear. V lost 6 bases and J lost 4, with 4 bases in between. Looked up from germline, CDR1 is SNHLY and CDR2 is FYNNEI. The CDR3 runs to 11 residues. For the CDR3, the DNA is TGTGCCAGCAGCGGGTACAATGAGCAGTTCTTC. It translates to CASSGYNEQFF.

This clone was counted a single time. The chain has TRBV11-1 and TRBJ2-7, with 9 bases that match TRBD2. The CDR3 contains 14 residues. V was pared by 3 bases and J by 6 bases, with 6 bases of the junction left unmatched. Germline CDR1 and CDR2: SGHAT and FQDESV (reference sequence). CDR3 loop: CASSFSWREGEQYF. The CDR3 bases are TGTGCCAGCAGCTTCTCCTGGCGGGAGGGCGAGCAGTACTTC. Full variable domain (missing parts from reference TRBV11-1 and TRBJ2-7): EAEVAQSPRYKITEKSQAVAFWCDPISGHATLYWYRQILGQGPELLVQFQDESVVDDSQLPKDRFSAERLKGVDSTLKIQPAELGDSAMYLCASSFSWREGEQYFGPGTRLTVT.